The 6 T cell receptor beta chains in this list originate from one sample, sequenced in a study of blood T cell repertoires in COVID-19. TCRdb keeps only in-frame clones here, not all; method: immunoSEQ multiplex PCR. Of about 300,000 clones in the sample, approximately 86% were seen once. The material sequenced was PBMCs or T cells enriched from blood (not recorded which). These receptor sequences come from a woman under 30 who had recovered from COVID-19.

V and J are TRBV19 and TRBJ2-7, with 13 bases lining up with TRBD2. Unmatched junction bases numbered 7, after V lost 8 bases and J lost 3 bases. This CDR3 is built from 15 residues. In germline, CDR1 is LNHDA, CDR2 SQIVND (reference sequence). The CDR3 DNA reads TGTGCCAGTGCGAAGTGGACTAGCGGGGGCTACGAGCAGTACTTC. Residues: CASAKWTSGGYEQYF.

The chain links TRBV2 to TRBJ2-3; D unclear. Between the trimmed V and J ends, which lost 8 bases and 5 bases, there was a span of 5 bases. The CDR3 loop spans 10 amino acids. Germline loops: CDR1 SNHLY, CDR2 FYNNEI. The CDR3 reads CASSLDTQYF. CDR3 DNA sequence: TGTGCCAGCTCCCTAGATACGCAGTATTTT.

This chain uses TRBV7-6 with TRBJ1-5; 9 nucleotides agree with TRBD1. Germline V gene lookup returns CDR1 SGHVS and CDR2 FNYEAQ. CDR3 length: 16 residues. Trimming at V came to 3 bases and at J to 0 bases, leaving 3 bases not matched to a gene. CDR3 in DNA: TGTGCCAGCAGCTTGGAACAGGGGGCTAGCAATCAGCCCCAGCATTTT. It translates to CASSLEQGASNQPQHF.

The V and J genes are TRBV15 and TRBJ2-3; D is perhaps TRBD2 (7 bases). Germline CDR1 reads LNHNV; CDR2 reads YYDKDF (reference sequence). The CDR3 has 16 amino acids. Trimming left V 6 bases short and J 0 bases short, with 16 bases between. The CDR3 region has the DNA TGTGCCACCAGTCCGTACGGGGGGCTTAGCACAGATACGCAGTATTTT. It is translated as CATSPYGGLSTDTQYF.

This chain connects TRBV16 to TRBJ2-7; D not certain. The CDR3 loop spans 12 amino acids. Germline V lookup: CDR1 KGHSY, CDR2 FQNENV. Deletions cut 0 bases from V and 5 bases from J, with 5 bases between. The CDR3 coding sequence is TGTGCCAGCAGCCAATCCCTAGACGAGCAGTACTTC. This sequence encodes CASSQSLDEQYF.

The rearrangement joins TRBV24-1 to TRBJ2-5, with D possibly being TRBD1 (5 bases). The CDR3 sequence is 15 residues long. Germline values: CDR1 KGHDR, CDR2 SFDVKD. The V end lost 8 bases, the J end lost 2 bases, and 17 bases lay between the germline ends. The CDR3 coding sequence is TGTGCCACCACTCGTCAAGATAGGGGTCAAGAGACCCAGTACTTC. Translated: CATTRQDRGQETQYF.